These 25 T cell receptor beta chains came from one sample sequenced in a study of CD8 T cells in ankylosing spondylitis. These receptors are not linked to any known antigen. TCRdb reprocessed the 5' RACE reads with MiXCR, giving one entry per CDR3 protein. The top ten hold under 0.6% of the sample, which has some 840,000 distinct CDR3 sequences, about 11% seen once. Study conclusions and caveats: In ankylosing spondylitis blood, a motif of 7 to 9 highly homologous TCR beta variants appeared characteristic.

The sequenced sample was blood, either unsorted or a sorted T cell fraction (not recorded which). Source of these receptors: a male donor with ankylosing spondylitis.

This chain uses TRBV6-4 with TRBJ2-3, with a tentative D call TRBD2 (6 bases). V was trimmed by 4 bases and J by 0 bases, leaving 14 bases between them. Germline V gene lookup returns CDR1 MRHNA and CDR2 SNTAGT. The CDR3 totals 16 residues. This chain's CDR3 is CASSAYWEASTDTQYF. The CDR3 region has the DNA TGTGCCAGCAGTGCCTATTGGGAGGCTAGCACAGATACGCAGTATTTT.

J is TRBJ1-6 and V is TRBV5-1, with D possibly being TRBD1 (5 bases). Germline V lookup: CDR1 SGHRS, CDR2 YFSETQ. V gave up 4 bases and J gave up 8 bases, with 10 bases separating them. This CDR3 region has 13 residues. The DNA for the CDR3 is TGCGCCAGCAGCCCGGGGGGGGATTCACCCCTCCACTTT. Its protein product is CASSPGGDSPLHF.

The gene calls are TRBV11-1 and TRBJ2-5; the D gene is possibly TRBD2 (5 bases). Trimming took off 2 bases at V and 6 bases at J, with 16 bases between the two ends. CDR1 is SGHAT and CDR2 is FQDESV in the germline V gene (reference sequence). The CDR3 covers 15 residues. The CDR3 nucleotides read TGTGCCAGCAGCTTACAAGATGCGGGTAGCAAGACCCAGTACTTC. Translating it yields CASSLQDAGSKTQYF.

This clonotype has a single count. CDR3 residues: CSAPTPQGAPYEQYF. CDR3 DNA: TGCAGTGCTCCTACACCCCAGGGGGCTCCCTACGAGCAGTACTTC. This rearrangement joins TRBV20-1 to TRBJ2-7; 8 nucleotides align to TRBD1. Germline trimming cut 5 bases from V and 2 bases from J; bases unmatched to any gene: 11. The germline V gene has CDR1 DFQATT and CDR2 SNEGSKA (reference sequence). This CDR3 has 15 residues.

The rearrangement joins TRBV6-1 to TRBJ1-6, with D unresolved. CDR1 is MNHNS and CDR2 is SASEGT in the germline V gene. This CDR3 is built from 14 residues. Trimming cost V 6 bases and J 11 bases, with 17 bases left between them. DNA of the CDR3: TGTGCCAGCAGCAGCACCCTGGAGAGTGCACCCCTCCACTTT. It is translated as CASSSTLESAPLHF.

This clonotype has a count of ten or more. The chain couples TRBV27 to TRBJ1-5; 7 bases map to TRBD1. V dropped 5 bases and J dropped 6; count of bases not matched to a gene: 7. This CDR3 has 14 residues. Germline V gene lookup returns CDR1 MNHEY and CDR2 SMNVEV (reference sequence). CDR3 nucleotide sequence: TGTGCCAGCAGTGGACCGGACAGGCGTCAGCCCCAGCATTTT. Its translation is CASSGPDRRQPQHF.

The gene calls are TRBV30 and TRBJ2-5; D could derive from TRBD1 or TRBD2 (5 bases each). The CDR3 consists of 13 residues. V was trimmed by 1 base and J by 3 bases, leaving 9 bases between them. CDR1 GTSNPN and CDR2 SVGIG come from the germline V gene (reference sequence). CDR3 nucleotide sequence: TGTGCCTGGAGTGCGGGGCAGAAAGAGACCCAGTACTTC. This encodes CAWSAGQKETQYF.

The CDR3 here is CASSSDGTVEQYF. CDR3 DNA sequence: TGCGCCAGCAGCTCAGACGGGACAGTCGAGCAGTACTTC. This chain links TRBV5-1 with TRBJ2-7, with 7 bases matching TRBD1. After removal of 3 bases from V and 6 bases from J, the junction contained 6 bases not matched to a gene. The CDR3 totals 13 residues. Germline CDR1 SGHRS, CDR2 YFSETQ.

This chain connects TRBV18 to TRBJ1-2; 9 bases line up with TRBD1. V dropped 4 bases and J dropped 7; count of bases not matched to a gene: 7. This CDR3 region has 14 residues. The germline CDR1 and CDR2 sequences are KGHSH and LQKENI. The CDR3 loop reads CASSRDRVGGGYTF. The CDR3 bases are TGTGCCAGCTCACGGGACAGGGTTGGCGGTGGCTACACCTTC.

The V gene is TRBV6-5, the J gene TRBJ1-4; D remains unclear. Germline CDR1 is MNHEY and CDR2 is SVGAGI. The CDR3 sequence is 16 residues long. Trimming removed 0 bases at V and 5 bases at J, with 13 bases between. CDR3 bases: TGTGCCAGCAGTTACTCGTTCGTCGGTCGGAATGAAAAACTGTTTTTT. Translation gives CASSYSFVGRNEKLFF.

This clonotype was recorded many times. The chain is built from TRBV28 and TRBJ1-5, with D hard to call. V was shortened by 1 base and J by 1 base, with 8 bases between the two germline ends. Per the germline V gene, CDR1 is MDHEN and CDR2 is SYDVKM. This CDR3 is built from 15 residues. The CDR3 loop reads CASSLLGWSNQPQHF. The CDR3 DNA sequence: TGTGCCAGCAGTTTATTAGGGTGGAGCAATCAGCCCCAGCATTTT.

The chain is built from TRBV9 and TRBJ2-3; D may be TRBD2 (6 bases). V lost 0 bases and J lost 6, with 11 bases in between. This CDR3 spans 14 amino acids. Germline V CDR1 and CDR2: SGDLS, YYNGEE. CDR3 loop: CASSVEAGSDTQYF. CDR3 nucleotides: TGTGCCAGCAGCGTAGAGGCGGGGTCGGATACGCAGTATTTT.

In this sample, this clonotype turned up many times. The V gene is TRBV29-1, the J gene TRBJ2-2; D may be TRBD1 (7 bases). Germline CDR1 and CDR2: SQVTM and ANQGSEA. The V end lost 4 bases, the J end lost 7 bases, and 16 bases lay between the germline ends. The CDR3 runs 14 residues. The CDR3 region has the DNA TGCAGCGTTGGCGGGGTATGGGACAGCGGGGAGCTGTTTTTT. Its protein is CSVGGVWDSGELFF.

The chain combines TRBV5-1 with TRBJ1-4; unclear D gene. Trimming cost V 0 bases and J 11 bases, with 8 bases left between them. CDR1 and CDR2 from the germline V gene are SGHRS and YFSETQ. CDR3 length equals 12 residues. In DNA, the CDR3 is TGCGCCAGCAGCTTGGGCCAGGAGAAACTGTTTTTT. Protein: CASSLGQEKLFF.

In its sample, this clonotype was seen a few times. The V call is TRBV7-2, the J call TRBJ1-2; D possibly corresponds to TRBD1 (6 bases). Trimming took 1 base from V and 8 from J, leaving 14 bases between them. The CDR3 has 14 amino acids. Germline CDR1 reads SGHTA; CDR2 reads FQGNSA. The CDR3 spells CASSLGSTGTGYTF. The CDR3 DNA reads as TGTGCCAGCAGCTTAGGCTCCACAGGGACGGGCTACACCTTC.

The rearrangement uses TRBV5-1 and TRBJ2-1; tentatively, D is TRBD1 or TRBD2 (6 bases each). This CDR3 is 15 amino acids long. Per germline, CDR1 SGHRS and CDR2 YFSETQ. V dropped 7 bases and J dropped 10 bases, with 24 bases sitting between them. The CDR3 DNA reads as TGCGCCAGCGCCAAGGACACCATTCGAGGGGGGGAGCAGTTCTTC. It is translated as CASAKDTIRGGEQFF.

Many counts were recorded for this clonotype. This chain joins TRBV7-2 and TRBJ2-3; D unresolved. Germline V gene lookup returns CDR1 SGHTA and CDR2 FQGNSA. V was cut by 5 bases and J by 6 bases, with 12 bases left in between. This CDR3 is built from 13 residues. CDR3: CASSIDNLDTQYF. The CDR3 nucleotides are TGTGCCAGCAGCATAGACAACTTGGATACGCAGTATTTT. Combining the CDR3 with reference TRBV7-2 and TRBJ2-3 gives the whole variable domain GAGVSQSPSNKVTEKGKDVELRCDPISGHTALYWYRQSLGQGLEFLIYFQGNSAPDKSGLPSDRFSAERTGGSVSTLTIQRTQQEDSAVYLCASSIDNLDTQYFGPGTRLTVL.

V and J are TRBV9 and TRBJ2-7; D gene unclear. Deletions cut 3 bases from V and 3 bases from J, with 16 bases between. The germline V gene has CDR1 SGDLS and CDR2 YYNGEE. The CDR3 runs 15 residues. CDR3 sequence (DNA): TGTGCCAGCAGCGCCAGAGTCTATGGGTTCTACGAGCAGTACTTC. This gives the protein CASSARVYGFYEQYF.

The V gene is TRBV4-3, the J gene TRBJ2-3; no clear D gene. The CDR3 is 16 amino acids. Trimming left V 4 bases short and J 2 bases short, with 16 bases between. The germline V gene has CDR1 LGHNA and CDR2 YSLEER. This chain's CDR3 is CASSRMWALSTDTQYF. Written as DNA, the CDR3 is TGCGCCAGCAGCCGAATGTGGGCCCTCTCCACAGATACGCAGTATTTT.

This clonotype has just one count. The V call is TRBV5-4, the J call TRBJ2-2, with D tentatively TRBD1 (5 bases). This CDR3 is built from 17 residues. Trimming removed 0 bases from V and 0 bases from J, with 12 bases in between. The germline V gene has CDR1 SGHNT and CDR2 YYREEE (reference sequence). The DNA for the CDR3 is TGTGCCAGCAGCTTGGGGGGCAGGGAAGCGAACACCGGGGAGCTGTTTTTT. Residues: CASSLGGREANTGELFF.

This clonotype came up many times. The chain combines TRBV29-1 with TRBJ1-1; D is perhaps TRBD1 (6 bases). Germline V gene lookup returns CDR1 SQVTM and CDR2 ANQGSEA. The CDR3 spans 16 residues. V lost 4 bases to trimming and J lost 4 bases, with 22 bases between them. CDR3 bases: TGCAGCGTTGGGTTCATTAGAGGAGGGGGACTCACTGAAGCTTTCTTT. Amino acid sequence: CSVGFIRGGGLTEAFF. Full variable domain (remainder filled in from reference TRBV29-1 and TRBJ1-1): SAVISQKPSRDICQRGTSLTIQCQVDSQVTMMFWYRQQPGQSLTLIATANQGSEATYESGFVIDKFPISRPNLTFSTLTVSNMSPEDSSIYLCSVGFIRGGGLTEAFFGQGTRLTVV.

This clonotype was picked up many times. V gene TRBV20-1 combines with J gene TRBJ2-1; weak D call: TRBD2 (6 bases). Germline CDR1 DFQATT, CDR2 SNEGSKA (reference sequence). Trimming stripped 6 bases from V and 3 bases from J, with 18 bases between. The CDR3 totals 15 residues. As DNA, the CDR3 is TGCAGTGCCGCTCGGCGGGGCTTTGACTACAATGAGCAGTTCTTC. This encodes CSAARRGFDYNEQFF.

At least ten counts were recorded for this clonotype. The V and J genes are TRBV20-1 and TRBJ2-3, with D unresolved. CDR3 length: 13 residues. Trimming took 3 bases from V and 5 from J, leaving 12 bases between them. Germline V gene sequence: CDR1 DFQATT, CDR2 SNEGSKA (reference sequence). The CDR3 bases are TGCAGTGCTAGGAGCCTCTCGGGAGATACGCAGTATTTT. Translated: CSARSLSGDTQYF.

The chain couples TRBV20-1 to TRBJ2-5, with D perhaps matching TRBD1 or TRBD2 (5 bases each). V was pared by 4 bases and J by 5 bases, with 11 bases between. Germline V gene data show CDR1 as DFQATT and CDR2 as SNEGSKA (reference sequence). The CDR3 loop spans 12 amino acids. This CDR3 reads CSATFGAETQYF. Here the CDR3 DNA reads TGCAGTGCTACGTTCGGGGCGGAGACCCAGTACTTC.

This clonotype was counted a few times. The V call is TRBV7-2, the J call TRBJ2-5, with no clear D. The CDR3 loop spans 14 amino acids. The ends were cut back, 7 bases at V and 10 bases at J, with 22 bases in the middle. CDR1 and CDR2 from the germline V gene are SGHTA and FQGNSA. As DNA, the CDR3 is TGTGCCAGCACTTATCGGACGGCAGGAAGGAGCCAGTACTTC. Translated: CASTYRTAGRSQYF.